One sample yielded the 20 T cell receptor beta chains listed below, sequenced in a study of T cell responses to AZD1222 COVID-19 vaccine. Assay used: immunoSEQ multiplex PCR; TCRdb lists only in-frame clones, some missing. The sample carries roughly 150,000 clones, around 86% recorded once. Source: peripheral blood, taken 28 days after the second AZD1222 dose. The source is an adult who received the AZD1222 COVID-19 vaccine.

The CDR3 DNA follows: TGTGCCAGCAGCTTTACAGGGGGCTCCAAAAACATTCAGTACTTC. Residues: CASSFTGGSKNIQYF. The V gene is TRBV7-9, the J gene TRBJ2-4; 9 bases are shared with TRBD1. Germline values: CDR1 SEHNR, CDR2 FQNEAQ (reference sequence). CDR3 length: 15 residues. With 3 bases clipped from V and 2 bases from J, the junction kept 2 bases outside the gene matches.

In its sample, this clone was seen once. This chain links TRBV5-4 with TRBJ2-7; D is ambiguous. CDR1 and CDR2 from the germline V gene are SGHNT and YYREEE (reference sequence). V lost 4 bases and J 6 bases, leaving 14 bases between the germline ends. CDR3 length: 13 residues. The CDR3 protein is CASSPNHEIEQYF. The DNA for the CDR3 is TGTGCCAGCAGCCCGAACCACGAGATCGAGCAGTACTTC.

This clone was detected once. V usage is TRBV7-2 and J usage is TRBJ2-7; 7 bases map to TRBD2. The junction had 9 bases not matched to a gene; V was cut back by 4 bases and J by 3 bases. In germline, CDR1 is SGHTA, CDR2 FQGNSA. This CDR3 comprises 15 residues. The CDR3 coding sequence is TGTGCCAGCAGCTCTAGGGGCGGGAGTGTCTACGAGCAGTACTTC. Protein product: CASSSRGGSVYEQYF.

The chain uses TRBV28 and TRBJ1-2; 10 nucleotides line up with TRBD1. The V gene's germline CDR1 is MDHEN and CDR2 SYDVKM. Losses at the gene ends were 3 bases for V and 5 bases for J; bases not matched to a gene: 6. There are 15 residues in the CDR3. This chain's CDR3 is CASSFLTGGYYGYTF. CDR3 bases: TGTGCCAGCAGTTTCTTGACAGGGGGCTATTATGGCTACACCTTC.

The rearrangement links TRBV5-6 to TRBJ1-2; maybe TRBD1 (5 bases). This CDR3 spans 14 amino acids. Germline V gives CDR1 SGHDT, CDR2 YYEEEE. The V and J ends lost 0 bases and 2 bases respectively, with 8 bases between them. CDR3 in amino acids: CASSLGSGNYGYTF. In DNA, the CDR3 is TGTGCCAGCAGCTTGGGTTCAGGGAACTATGGCTACACCTTC.

The chain links TRBV7-2 to TRBJ2-3; D is unclear. V lost 5 bases and J lost 6, with 12 bases in between. Germline CDR1 and CDR2: SGHTA and FQGNSA. The CDR3 length is 13 residues. In DNA, the CDR3 is TGTGCCAGCAGCCCCGACCTGGTTGATACGCAGTATTTT. Encoded protein: CASSPDLVDTQYF.

The chain is built from TRBV27 and TRBJ2-5, with TRBD2 matching 8 bases. The junction had 9 bases not matched to a gene; V was cut back by 4 bases and J by 5 bases. Germline V gene data show CDR1 as MNHEY and CDR2 as SMNVEV (reference sequence). This CDR3 spans 15 amino acids. CDR3 bases: TGTGCCAGCAGTTCATTTACTAGCGGCGCGGAGACCCAGTACTTC. This codes for CASSSFTSGAETQYF.

The chain is built from TRBV6-2 or TRBV6-3 and TRBJ2-5; weak D call: TRBD2 (5 bases). The germline V gene encodes CDR1 MNHEY and CDR2 SVGEGT. The CDR3 runs to 15 residues. V was pared by 2 bases and J by 5 bases, with 15 bases between. DNA for the CDR3: TGTGCCAGCAGTTACCTACTAGGAGGACTGGAGACCCAGTACTTC. Translating gives CASSYLLGGLETQYF.

The rearrangement uses TRBV6-5 and TRBJ2-1, with 13 nucleotides matching TRBD2. Germline V gene lookup returns CDR1 MNHEY and CDR2 SVGAGI. The CDR3 sequence is 15 residues long. V was clipped by 7 bases and J by 5 bases; unmatched bases: 5. The CDR3 loop reads CASTSLAGGHNEQFF. CDR3 nucleotide sequence: TGTGCCAGCACTTCACTAGCGGGAGGGCACAATGAGCAGTTCTTC.

V and J are TRBV2 and TRBJ1-2; perhaps TRBD1 as D (6 bases). Trimming removed 0 bases from V and 6 bases from J, with 17 bases in between. Germline CDR1 reads SNHLY; CDR2 reads FYNNEI. This CDR3 has 16 residues. The CDR3 reads CASSEARGAGADGYTF. For the CDR3, the DNA is TGTGCCAGCAGTGAAGCGCGGGGGGCCGGGGCGGATGGCTACACCTTC.

This clone came up once. This chain links TRBV2 with TRBJ1-5, with D tentatively TRBD1 (5 bases). This CDR3 region has 11 residues. The V end was cut by 8 bases, the J end by 6 bases, with 8 bases between. Germline V gene data show CDR1 as SNHLY and CDR2 as FYNNEI. The chain's CDR3 is CASGGSQPQHF. As DNA, the CDR3 is TGTGCCAGCGGGGGGAGTCAGCCCCAGCATTTT.

The CDR3 DNA sequence: TGTGCCAGCAGCTTGTACACCTCCTACGAGCAGTACTTC. Encoded protein: CASSLYTSYEQYF. The chain is built from TRBV7-3 and TRBJ2-7, with D unclear. Germline V lookup: CDR1 SGHTA, CDR2 FQGTGA. The V and J ends lost 3 bases and 0 bases respectively, with 6 bases between them. This CDR3 contains 13 residues.

This rearrangement joins TRBV6-5 to TRBJ1-5, with a tentative D call TRBD1 (5 bases). The germline V gene encodes CDR1 MNHEY and CDR2 SVGAGI. The V and J ends lost 6 bases and 4 bases respectively, with 13 bases between them. This CDR3 has 14 residues. CDR3 nucleotide sequence: TGTGCCAGCAGAAGGACCGGGGGGAATCAGCCCCAGCATTTT. Its translation: CASRRTGGNQPQHF.

The chain uses TRBV5-1 and TRBJ1-1; maybe TRBD1 (6 bases). V was shortened by 0 bases and J by 6 bases, with 12 bases between the two germline ends. The CDR3 runs 14 residues. Germline values: CDR1 SGHRS, CDR2 YFSETQ. The CDR3 DNA is TGCGCCAGCAGCTTGGAGGGGGAATTCGCTGAAGCTTTCTTT. Translated: CASSLEGEFAEAFF.

V is TRBV19 and J is TRBJ2-5, with TRBD2 matching over 7 bases. Germline V gene data show CDR1 as LNHDA and CDR2 as SQIVND (reference sequence). V lost 4 bases, J lost 1 base, and 6 bases stayed unmatched. The CDR3 runs to 15 residues. The CDR3 sequence: CASSTGGGGQETQYF. The CDR3 DNA follows: TGTGCCAGTAGTACCGGCGGGGGTGGCCAAGAGACCCAGTACTTC.

This clone was observed a few times. CDR3 region: CASSQSRDRVFGYTF. The CDR3 coding sequence is TGTGCCAGCAGCCAATCGAGGGACAGGGTTTTCGGCTACACCTTC. The chain employs TRBV16 and TRBJ1-2, with 9 positions matching TRBD1. The ends lost 0 bases at V and 8 bases at J; junction bases unmatched: 7. In germline, CDR1 is KGHSY, CDR2 FQNENV. This CDR3 region has 15 residues.

The rearrangement links TRBV4-3 to TRBJ2-7, with unresolved D. Germline V CDR1 and CDR2: LGHNA, YSLEER. The CDR3 loop spans 14 amino acids. V was pared by 1 base and J by 7 bases, with 14 bases between. CDR3 sequence (DNA): TGCGCCAGCAGCCAAGTTTTTGGGGTAGGGGAGCAGTACTTC. Amino acids: CASSQVFGVGEQYF.

This chain links TRBV6-5 with TRBJ2-7, with 12 bases aligning to TRBD2. Germline CDR1 reads MNHEY; CDR2 reads SVGAGI. Trimming took 8 bases from V and 0 from J; bases not matched to a gene: 2. This CDR3 spans 14 amino acids. CDR3 amino acids: CASQGLAGSYEQYF. Here the CDR3 DNA reads TGTGCCAGCCAGGGACTAGCGGGCTCCTACGAGCAGTACTTC.

J is TRBJ1-3 and V is TRBV3-1 (or the pseudogene TRBV3-2), with TRBD1 as a possible D gene (5 bases). This CDR3 region has 16 residues. Trimming cost V 1 base and J 1 base, with 11 bases left between them. Germline loops: CDR1 LGHDT, CDR2 YNNKEL (reference sequence). As DNA, the CDR3 is TGTGCCAGCAGCCAAGCCGGGGGGATGTCTGGAAACACCATATATTTT. This gives the protein CASSQAGGMSGNTIYF.

The chain links TRBV11-3 to TRBJ2-5, with D unresolved. V was cut by 0 bases and J by 2 bases, with 7 bases left in between. In germline, CDR1 is SGHNT, CDR2 YENEEA. The CDR3 is made up of 14 amino acids. CDR3 sequence: CASSLDQHQETQYF. CDR3 DNA sequence: TGTGCCAGCAGCTTAGACCAGCATCAAGAGACCCAGTACTTC.